The 30 T cell receptor beta chains in this list originate from one sample, sequenced in a study of blood T cells in healthy people across ages. Using a J-beta primer mix together with a sample-barcoded 5' primer, a second PCR was run for about 7 to 12 cycles. Each CDR3 protein gets one entry after TCRdb re-called the 5' RACE reads with MiXCR. The sample yields about 640,000 distinct CDR3 sequences, under 65% seen once. Sequencing was performed on blood. These receptors were collected from a man aged 60-69 years in good health.

This sequence joins TRBV7-8 and TRBJ2-7; TRBD1 matches at 9 bases. The J call is in doubt because the DNA end fits TRBJ2-5 better. There are 15 residues in the CDR3. CDR1 is SGHVS, CDR2 FQNEAQ, per germline. The CDR3 here is CASSLQGQGRETQYF. CDR3 in DNA: TGTGCCAGCAGCTTACAGGGACAGGGTCGTGAGACCCAGTACTTC.

The chain joins TRBV6-6 to TRBJ2-7; tentative D call: TRBD1 (6 bases). The J call may not be correct, given that the DNA end is closer to TRBJ2-5. CDR3 length equals 14 residues. From germline, CDR1 is MNHNY and CDR2 SVGAGI (reference sequence). CDR3 coding DNA: TGTGCCAGCAGTTACGTAGGGGGTACGGAGACCCAGTACTTC. Amino acids: CASSYVGGTETQYF.

This chain links TRBV5-1 with TRBJ1-1, with D possibly matching TRBD1 (5 bases). The CDR3 loop spans 15 amino acids. V lost 4 bases to trimming and J lost 7 bases, with 20 bases between them. The germline CDR1 and CDR2 sequences are SGHRS and YFSETQ. The CDR3, as DNA: TGCGCCAGCAGCCCGGAGGGACGGCAGGTTAGTGAAGCTTTCTTT. Translating gives CASSPEGRQVSEAFF.

The chain combines TRBV11-2 with TRBJ2-6, with D uncertain. CDR3 size: 16 residues. The germline gives CDR1 SGHAT, CDR2 FQNNGV. Trimming removed 0 bases at V and 0 bases at J, with 6 bases between. CDR3 DNA: TGTGCCAGCAGCTTAGATCGCGGCTCTGGGGCCAACGTCCTGACTTTC. Its translation is CASSLDRGSGANVLTF.

The gene calls are TRBV28 and TRBJ2-2; possible D gene TRBD1, 7 bases. CDR1 is MDHEN, CDR2 SYDVKM, per germline. The CDR3 spans 16 residues. V lost 3 bases and J lost 7, with 18 bases in between. The CDR3 DNA reads as TGTGCCAGCAGTTTCGGGCGGAGGGGGCACAGCGGGGAGCTGTTTTTT. Translation: CASSFGRRGHSGELFF.

The V call is TRBV20-1, the J call TRBJ2-5, with 13 positions matching TRBD2. The CDR3 length is 14 residues. Germline-derived CDR1 and CDR2 are DFQATT and SNEGSKA (reference sequence). With 6 bases clipped from V and 5 bases from J, the junction kept 6 bases outside the gene matches. The CDR3 region is CSAPTSGGRETQYF. The CDR3 DNA follows: TGCAGTGCCCCGACTAGCGGGGGGCGGGAGACCCAGTACTTC.

The chain couples TRBV12-3 or TRBV12-4 to TRBJ2-7; tentatively, D is TRBD1 or TRBD2 (5 bases each). Trimming took 3 bases from V and 7 from J, leaving 16 bases between them. CDR3 size: 14 residues. The CDR3 loop reads CASSFNQGVGEQYF. CDR3 in DNA: TGTGCCAGCAGTTTCAATCAGGGAGTTGGTGAGCAGTACTTC.

This sequence joins TRBV9 and TRBJ2-5; D perhaps matches TRBD2 (6 bases). Germline CDR1 and CDR2: SGDLS and YYNGEE. V lost 0 bases, J lost 4 bases, and 16 bases lay in between. This CDR3 is built from 16 residues. The CDR3 coding sequence is TGTGCCAGCAGCGTAGCGGCGGGGTTGGGGCGAGAGACCCAGTACTTC. Its protein product is CASSVAAGLGRETQYF.

The chain links TRBV2 to TRBJ2-5; 10 positions agree with TRBD1. The CDR3 is 14 amino acids. Trimming took 8 bases from V and 5 from J; bases not matched to a gene: 8. Germline loops: CDR1 SNHLY, CDR2 FYNNEI. CDR3 sequence: CASVWTGGVETQYF. CDR3 nucleotides: TGTGCCAGCGTATGGACAGGGGGTGTGGAGACCCAGTACTTC.

The V gene is TRBV13, the J gene TRBJ2-1; D may be TRBD2 (6 bases). With 6 bases removed from V and 2 bases from J, the gap between germline ends came to 14 bases. The CDR3 runs to 15 residues. The germline V gene has CDR1 PRHDT and CDR2 FYEKMQ (reference sequence). The CDR3 spells CASSWRLEPYNEQFF. CDR3 nucleotide sequence: TGTGCCAGCAGTTGGAGACTAGAACCCTACAATGAGCAGTTCTTC.

This chain uses TRBV12-3 or TRBV12-4 with TRBJ2-5, with 8 bases aligning to TRBD2. The V gene end was trimmed by 6 bases and the J gene end by 7 bases; junction bases not matched to a gene: 4. The CDR3 is 12 residues long. The CDR3 sequence: CASSPTSATQYF. CDR3 in DNA: TGTGCCAGCAGCCCGACTAGCGCGACCCAGTACTTC.

This sequence joins TRBV20-1 and TRBJ2-1; 13 bases align to TRBD2. V was pared by 6 bases and J by 8 bases, with 7 bases of the junction left unmatched. The germline gives CDR1 DFQATT, CDR2 SNEGSKA (reference sequence). This CDR3 region has 14 residues. The CDR3 nucleotides are TGCAGTGCCCCGGGACTAGCGGGGCTGTATGAGCAGTTCTTC. Translation: CSAPGLAGLYEQFF.

This chain uses TRBV20-1 with TRBJ1-2; D gene ambiguous. The CDR3 covers 12 residues. Germline CDR1 and CDR2: DFQATT and SNEGSKA (reference sequence). V was shortened by 5 bases and J by 5 bases, with 12 bases between the two germline ends. The CDR3 loop reads CSAPDTWYGYTF. DNA for the CDR3: TGCAGTGCTCCCGACACCTGGTATGGCTACACCTTC.

The J gene is TRBJ2-5, the V gene TRBV29-1; the match to TRBD1 covers 8 bases. Germline V CDR1 and CDR2: SQVTM, ANQGSEA. J lost 5 bases, V lost 4 bases, and 9 bases had no gene match. The CDR3 extends over 14 amino acids. CDR3 loop: CSVAPQGAKETQYF. Written as DNA, the CDR3 is TGCAGCGTTGCCCCGCAGGGGGCTAAGGAGACCCAGTACTTC.

The chain recombines TRBV12-3 or TRBV12-4 with TRBJ2-1; 8 bases match TRBD2. V dropped 6 bases and J dropped 2; count of bases not matched to a gene: 0. The length of the CDR3 is 13 residues. CDR3 nucleotides: TGTGCCAGCAGCGGGGGGGCCTACAATGAGCAGTTCTTC. Translating it yields CASSGGAYNEQFF.

The chain joins TRBV4-2 to TRBJ2-2; D possibly corresponds to TRBD1 (6 bases). CDR1 is LGHNA, CDR2 YNFKEQ, per germline. V gave up 6 bases and J gave up 5 bases, with 19 bases separating them. The CDR3 consists of 16 residues. CDR3 loop: CASSRTETPTTGELFF. DNA for the CDR3: TGTGCCAGCAGTCGGACAGAAACACCGACTACCGGGGAGCTGTTTTTT.

This chain connects TRBV24-1 to TRBJ2-1, with TRBD1 as a possible D gene (5 bases). Matching the DNA end better, TRBJ2-7 makes the J call doubtful. Germline V gene data show CDR1 as KGHDR and CDR2 as SFDVKD. This CDR3 comprises 13 residues. The CDR3 region is CATRDTVYNEQYF. The CDR3 coding sequence is TGTGCCACCAGGGACACGGTTTACAATGAGCAGTACTTC.

CDR3 DNA: TGTGCCAGCAGCTCCCGAGGGACTTCCTACGAGCAGTACTTC. Translating gives CASSSRGTSYEQYF. The genes are TRBV5-4 and TRBJ2-7; TRBD2 might be the D (6 bases). Trimming stripped 3 bases from V and 1 base from J, with 11 bases between. Germline V CDR1 and CDR2: SGHNT, YYREEE (reference sequence). This CDR3 contains 14 residues.

The chain links TRBV10-2 to TRBJ2-3; unclear D gene. V shed 3 bases and J shed 0 bases, with 4 bases lying between them. Per the germline V gene, CDR1 is WSHSY and CDR2 is SAAADI. The CDR3 runs 13 residues. CDR3 bases: TGCGCCAGCAGTGACCCTAGCACAGATACGCAGTATTTT. Its protein is CASSDPSTDTQYF.

The chain joins TRBV7-2 to TRBJ2-3; 14 nucleotides line up with TRBD2. The V and J ends lost 5 bases and 8 bases, in that order; junction bases with no gene match: 15. The germline V gene has CDR1 SGHTA and CDR2 FQGNSA. The CDR3 length is 18 residues. This CDR3 reads CASSARLAGGPGEGTQYF. The CDR3 bases are TGTGCCAGCAGCGCCCGACTAGCGGGGGGGCCGGGTGAAGGTACGCAGTATTTT.

This chain connects TRBV15 to TRBJ2-7, with D tentatively TRBD2 (5 bases). The J call may be incorrect, as the DNA end agrees better with TRBJ2-5. Germline values: CDR1 LNHNV, CDR2 YYDKDF (reference sequence). The CDR3 extends over 14 amino acids. The CDR3 DNA reads as TGTGCCACCAGCAGAGATCGAGGGTTGGAGACCCAGTACTTC. It specifies CATSRDRGLETQYF.

This clonotype was picked up a small number of times. The chain joins TRBV7-2 to TRBJ1-6; 9 nucleotides match TRBD1. The length of the CDR3 is 13 residues. The V gene's germline CDR1 is SGHTA and CDR2 FQGNSA. The J segment lost 9 bases and the V segment lost 8 bases, leaving 5 bases of the junction unmatched. The CDR3 nucleotides are TGTGCCAGCTCCGGGACAGGGAGTTCACCCCTCCACTTT. The encoded protein is CASSGTGSSPLHF.

The gene calls are TRBV5-1 and TRBJ1-1; weak D call: TRBD1 (6 bases). CDR1 is SGHRS and CDR2 is YFSETQ in the germline V gene. V was pared by 4 bases and J by 11 bases, with 30 bases between. The CDR3 has 17 residues. The CDR3 nucleotides read TGCGCCAGCAGCCGAGGCGCAGGGGCATCCGCCCGGGAAGAGGCTTTCTTT. Translated: CASSRGAGASAREEAFF.

This chain connects TRBV20-1 to TRBJ2-6; no clear D gene. Germline V gene data show CDR1 as DFQATT and CDR2 as SNEGSKA (reference sequence). The CDR3 is 14 residues long. Trimming pared 2 bases from V and 0 bases from J, leaving 5 bases between. CDR3 amino acids: CSARSGSGANVLTF. As DNA, the CDR3 is TGCAGTGCTAGATCTGGCTCTGGGGCCAACGTCCTGACTTTC.

Turning to this clonotype: An end of the junction differs from the germline gene, which may be a read error. The chain combines TRBV20-1 with TRBJ2-5; D might be TRBD1 or TRBD2, each matching 6 bases. The CDR3 is 14 amino acids. Germline CDR1 reads DFQATT; CDR2 reads SNEGSKA (reference sequence). This chain's CDR3 is CGARGADRQETQYF. The CDR3 DNA sequence: TGCGGTGCTAGGGGGGCAGATAGACAAGAGACCCAGTACTTC.

The CDR3 DNA follows: TGTGCCAGCACCCAAGGGGGTACAGCCACAGATACGCAGTATTTT. This sequence encodes CASTQGGTATDTQYF. The genes are TRBV12-3 or TRBV12-4 and TRBJ2-3; perhaps TRBD1 as D (6 bases). The germline V and J ends were trimmed by 7 bases and 2 bases, with 16 bases remaining between them. The CDR3 has 15 residues.

V gene TRBV3-1 combines with J gene TRBJ2-3; the D gene is possibly TRBD2 (5 bases). The CDR3 sequence is 14 residues long. Trimming took 1 base from V and 3 from J, leaving 8 bases between them. The germline gives CDR1 LGHDT, CDR2 YNNKEL (reference sequence). CDR3 residues: CASSQAERTDTQYF. The CDR3 DNA sequence: TGTGCCAGCAGCCAAGCGGAGCGGACAGATACGCAGTATTTT.

This clonotype was observed a handful of times. The chain uses TRBV28 and TRBJ1-4; no clear D. The CDR3 is 14 amino acids. The V end was cut by 3 bases, the J end by 5 bases, with 10 bases between. Germline assignment: CDR1 MDHEN and CDR2 SYDVKM. The CDR3 region is CASSLGRGNEKLFF. In DNA, the CDR3 is TGTGCCAGCAGTTTGGGGAGAGGGAATGAAAAACTGTTTTTT.

This clonotype appeared a single time. The chain combines TRBV3-1 with TRBJ1-6; maybe TRBD1 (5 bases). Per the germline V gene, CDR1 is LGHDT and CDR2 is YNNKEL (reference sequence). V shed 1 base and J shed 5 bases, with 12 bases lying between them. This CDR3 has 16 residues. For the CDR3, the DNA is TGTGCCAGCAGCCAAGGAGGGGTTGGAAATAATTCACCCCTCCACTTT. Residues: CASSQGGVGNNSPLHF.

This clonotype was detected many times. The CDR3 loop reads CASSVSSGGETQYF. The CDR3 DNA reads as TGTGCCAGCAGCGTTTCCAGCGGAGGAGAGACCCAGTACTTC. The rearrangement uses TRBV5-6 and TRBJ2-5; TRBD2 might be the D (5 bases). The V gene lost 4 bases and the J gene lost 4 bases, with 14 bases spanning the gap. Germline values: CDR1 SGHDT, CDR2 YYEEEE. The CDR3 length is 14 residues.